The next 23 T cell receptor beta chains were all read from a single sample in a study of shared clonotypes between healthy human individuals. Sequencing used immunoSEQ multiplex PCR; TCRdb keeps in-frame clones, though not all of them. This table holds some 2.1 million clones, over 85% found once. Sequencing input: naive CD4+ T cells sorted from blood. Subset here: CD45RA+ positively selected. The receptors derive from a man between 18 and 29 years old in good health.

The chain joins TRBV5-4 to TRBJ2-3, with 12 bases fitting TRBD2. V dropped 1 base and J dropped 6; count of bases not matched to a gene: 9. Germline-derived CDR1 and CDR2 are SGHNT and YYREEE (reference sequence). This CDR3 has 17 amino acids. The CDR3 loop reads CASSLKVTSGRSDTQYF. The CDR3, as DNA: TGTGCCAGCAGCTTGAAGGTGACTAGCGGGAGATCGGATACGCAGTATTTT. Full variable domain (missing parts from reference TRBV5-4 and TRBJ2-3): ETGVTQSPTHLIKTRGQQVTLRCSSQSGHNTVSWYQQALGQGPQFIFQYYREEENGRGNFPPRFSGLQFPNYSSELNVNALELDDSALYLCASSLKVTSGRSDTQYFGPGTRLTVL.

J is TRBJ2-7 and V is TRBV12-2. TRBV12-2 is marked as a pseudogene. This CDR3 comprises 15 residues. CDR3 loop: CASRLASAGPYEQYF. The CDR3 DNA reads as TGTGCAAGTCGCTTAGCGTCGGCAGGACCCTACGAGCAGTACTTC.

This sequence joins TRBV7-2 and TRBJ1-2, with D unclear. The CDR3 is made up of 13 amino acids. The V gene's germline CDR1 is SGHTA and CDR2 FQGNSA. Deletions cut 1 base from V and 2 bases from J, with 5 bases between. CDR3 sequence: CASSLEENYGYTF. CDR3 coding DNA: TGTGCCAGCAGCTTAGAAGAAAACTATGGCTACACCTTC. The full variable domain, with the rest looked up from reference TRBV7-2 and TRBJ1-2, is GAGVSQSPSNKVTEKGKDVELRCDPISGHTALYWYRQSLGQGLEFLIYFQGNSAPDKSGLPSDRFSAERTGGSVSTLTIQRTQQEDSAVYLCASSLEENYGYTFGSGTRLTVV.

The rearrangement uses TRBV2 and TRBJ2-3; weak D call: TRBD2 (6 bases). The CDR3 sequence is 16 residues long. V was trimmed by 7 bases and J by 0 bases, leaving 17 bases between them. Germline V gene data show CDR1 as SNHLY and CDR2 as FYNNEI. The CDR3 is CASKRFTSSSTDTQYF. Here the CDR3 DNA reads TGTGCCAGCAAGCGTTTCACTAGCAGTAGCACAGATACGCAGTATTTT.

In DNA form, the CDR3 reads TGTGCCAGCAGCGAGAATGCGGGGGCCACAGATACGCAGTATTTT. Encoded protein: CASSENAGATDTQYF. The chain is built from TRBV11-2 and TRBJ2-3; D might be TRBD2 (7 bases). Per germline, CDR1 SGHAT and CDR2 FQNNGV. This CDR3 region has 15 residues. The V gene lost 5 bases and the J gene lost 2 bases, with 14 bases spanning the gap.

This sequence joins TRBV18 and TRBJ1-2; TRBD1 might be the D (5 bases). The germline gives CDR1 KGHSH, CDR2 LQKENI. Trimming took 0 bases from V and 4 from J, leaving 15 bases between them. The CDR3 extends over 16 amino acids. CDR3 in DNA: TGTGCCAGCTCACCACCGTCTTCGGGGCCGCTCTATGGCTACACCTTC. Encoded protein: CASSPPSSGPLYGYTF.

This chain uses TRBV27 with TRBJ1-1; D not resolved. CDR3 length: 14 residues. The germline CDR1 and CDR2 sequences are MNHEY and SMNVEV (reference sequence). The V end was cut by 6 bases, the J end by 6 bases, with 17 bases between. The CDR3 reads CASRRTGSFPEAFF. The CDR3 coding sequence is TGTGCCAGCAGAAGGACCGGATCCTTTCCTGAAGCTTTCTTT.

The chain carries TRBV5-8 and TRBJ1-2; no clear D. The germline gives CDR1 SGHTS, CDR2 YDEGEE. This CDR3 spans 12 amino acids. V lost 2 bases, J lost 5 bases, and 7 bases lay in between. The CDR3 DNA follows: TGTGCCAGCAGCTTCCGGATTTATGGCTACACCTTC. Translation gives CASSFRIYGYTF.

This clone showed up just once. Additional DNA sequences in this sample encode the identical CDR3. CDR3 nucleotide sequence: TGTGCCAGTAGAAGACAGGGGCAAGAGACCCAGTACTTC. Encoded protein: CASRRQGQETQYF. The chain couples TRBV19 to TRBJ2-5; 8 positions agree with TRBD1. V lost 6 bases, J lost 2 bases, and 2 bases stayed unmatched. This CDR3 region has 13 residues. CDR1 is LNHDA, CDR2 SQIVND, per germline (reference sequence).

V is TRBV7-2 and J is TRBJ2-7; D gene uncertain. The ends were cut back, 5 bases at V and 5 bases at J, with 7 bases in the middle. The length of the CDR3 is 11 residues. Germline V CDR1 and CDR2: SGHTA, FQGNSA. This chain's CDR3 is CASSTRDEQYF. The CDR3 DNA reads as TGTGCCAGCAGCACACGGGACGAGCAGTACTTC. The entire variable domain, with the rest obtained from reference TRBV7-2 and TRBJ2-7, is as follows: GAGVSQSPSNKVTEKGKDVELRCDPISGHTALYWYRQSLGQGLEFLIYFQGNSAPDKSGLPSDRFSAERTGGSVSTLTIQRTQQEDSAVYLCASSTRDEQYFGPGTRLTVT.

The rearrangement joins TRBV18 to TRBJ2-5; 8 bases fit TRBD2. CDR3 length: 15 amino acids. The germline V gene has CDR1 KGHSH and CDR2 LQKENI. With V trimmed by 4 bases and J by 0 bases, 4 bases remained unmatched. CDR3 nucleotide sequence: TGTGCCAGCTCACGGTTGCGGGGGGACCAAGAGACCCAGTACTTC. Amino acids: CASSRLRGDQETQYF. The whole variable domain, filled in from reference TRBV18 and TRBJ2-5, reads NAGVMQNPRHLVRRRGQEARLRCSPMKGHSHVYWYRQLPEEGLKFMVYLQKENIIDESGMPKERFSAEFPKEGPSILRIQQVVRGDSAAYFCASSRLRGDQETQYFGPGTRLLVL.

This clone appeared a few times. The CDR3 region has the DNA TGTGCCAGCAGCTTAGGACAGCCTAATGAAAAACTGTTTTTT. Translating it yields CASSLGQPNEKLFF. The chain uses TRBV7-9 and TRBJ1-4; possible D gene TRBD1, 5 bases. The V end was cut by 1 base, the J end by 3 bases, with 6 bases between. Germline V gene sequence: CDR1 SEHNR, CDR2 FQNEAQ (reference sequence). CDR3 length: 14 amino acids.

V and J are TRBV7-2 and TRBJ2-5; 7 bases agree with TRBD1. J was trimmed by 6 bases and V by 1 base; bases with no gene match: 2. CDR3 length equals 13 residues. Germline V gene sequence: CDR1 SGHTA, CDR2 FQGNSA. The CDR3 loop reads CASSLDRGKTQYF. Written as DNA, the CDR3 is TGTGCCAGCAGCTTAGACAGGGGAAAGACCCAGTACTTC.

This clone has a single count. The rearrangement links TRBV10-1 to TRBJ2-3, with D possibly being TRBD1 (6 bases). V was cut by 2 bases and J by 0 bases, with 9 bases left in between. Looked up from germline, CDR1 is WNHNN and CDR2 is SYGVQD (reference sequence). The CDR3 is 15 amino acids. The CDR3 nucleotides read TGCGCCAGCAGTGAGGGGGACAAAAGCACAGATACGCAGTATTTT. This gives the protein CASSEGDKSTDTQYF.

This chain joins TRBV6-1 and TRBJ1-5, with TRBD1 matching 9 bases. The trim removed 7 bases at V and 5 bases at J, leaving 3 bases unmatched. The CDR3 sequence is 13 residues long. Germline CDR1 is MNHNS and CDR2 is SASEGT. The DNA for the CDR3 is TGTGCCAGCACAGGGACAGGGCATCAGCCCCAGCATTTT. Its translation is CASTGTGHQPQHF.

For the CDR3, the DNA is TGCGCCAGCAGCTTACGGGATGGCGGGAGTGGAGAGACCCAGTACTTC. Translating it yields CASSLRDGGSGETQYF. The gene calls are TRBV5-1 and TRBJ2-5; 7 nucleotides line up with TRBD2. CDR1 SGHRS and CDR2 YFSETQ come from the germline V gene. V was pared by 2 bases and J by 4 bases, with 11 bases of the junction left unmatched. The CDR3 has 16 amino acids. Full variable domain (rest looked up from reference TRBV5-1 and TRBJ2-5): KAGVTQTPRYLIKTRGQQVTLSCSPISGHRSVSWYQQTPGQGLQFLFEYFSETQRNKGNFPGRFSGRQFSNSRSEMNVSTLELGDSALYLCASSLRDGGSGETQYFGPGTRLLVL.

The V call is TRBV29-1, the J call TRBJ2-7; TRBD2 might be the D (7 bases). V gave up 6 bases and J gave up 3 bases, with 15 bases separating them. This CDR3 spans 13 amino acids. Germline V gives CDR1 SQVTM, CDR2 ANQGSEA. The CDR3 reads CSVGGAGIYEQYF. The CDR3 nucleotides are TGCAGCGTGGGGGGGGCAGGTATCTACGAGCAGTACTTC.

The chain employs TRBV7-9 and TRBJ2-5; 7 bases align to TRBD1. Germline CDR1 reads SEHNR; CDR2 reads FQNEAQ (reference sequence). CDR3 length: 15 residues. V shed 0 bases and J 5 bases; nucleotides not matched to a gene: 6. CDR3 sequence reads: CASSLASTGRETQYF. As DNA, the CDR3 is TGTGCCAGCAGCTTAGCCTCGACAGGGCGGGAGACCCAGTACTTC.

This rearrangement joins TRBV12-5 to TRBJ2-3; 8 nucleotides align to TRBD2. Germline loops: CDR1 LGHNT, CDR2 FRNRAP. The CDR3 has 18 amino acids. J was trimmed by 2 bases and V by 1 base; bases with no gene match: 11. CDR3 DNA: TGTGCTAGTGGTTTGGCGTCAAAGGAGCGGGAGATCACAGATACGCAGTATTTT. Protein: CASGLASKEREITDTQYF.

The chain joins TRBV5-6 to TRBJ2-5; D is perhaps TRBD1 (6 bases). The CDR3 consists of 12 residues. Trimming pared 4 bases from V and 2 bases from J, leaving 6 bases between. Per the germline V gene, CDR1 is SGHDT and CDR2 is YYEEEE. This chain's CDR3 is CASSRGQETQYF. Written as DNA, the CDR3 is TGTGCCAGCAGCAGGGGGCAAGAGACCCAGTACTTC.

This chain connects TRBV4-1 to TRBJ2-7; TRBD1 matches 11 bases. Germline V CDR1 and CDR2: MGHRA, YSYEKL. The length of the CDR3 is 15 residues. Trimming at V came to 5 bases and at J to 2 bases, leaving 5 bases not matched to a gene. CDR3 residues: CASSKPGQGAYEQYF. CDR3 nucleotides: TGCGCCAGCAGCAAGCCGGGACAGGGGGCCTACGAGCAGTACTTC.

This clone has a single count. V gene TRBV5-6 combines with J gene TRBJ1-2; TRBD1 might be the D (6 bases). V was cut by 1 base and J by 4 bases, with 23 bases left in between. There are 18 residues in the CDR3. The germline gives CDR1 SGHDT, CDR2 YYEEEE. The CDR3 spells CASSLTAGTRSTLYGYTF. In nucleotides, the CDR3 is TGTGCCAGCAGCTTGACAGCCGGGACAAGATCTACACTCTATGGCTACACCTTC.

With respect to this clone: Additional DNA sequences in this sample encode the identical CDR3. V gene TRBV19 combines with J gene TRBJ2-5; D call uncertain. Germline loops: CDR1 LNHDA, CDR2 SQIVND (reference sequence). The germline V and J ends were trimmed by 1 base and 2 bases, with 8 bases remaining between them. The CDR3 runs to 14 residues. CDR3 DNA: TGTGCCAGTAGTATAGTAACTGATCAAGAGACCCAGTACTTC. The encoded protein is CASSIVTDQETQYF.